A single sample gave rise to the 15 T cell receptor beta chains below, sequenced in a study of cytomegalovirus exposure and HLA in healthy donors. Primers included in the PCR were 60 Vbeta and 13 Jbeta primers. Clones were read by immunoSEQ multiplex PCR, and TCRdb kept only the in-frame ones, dropping some. The sample shows some 150,000 clones, approximately 67% of them seen only once. The specimen sequenced was PBMCs. Receptors were obtained from a man in his forties or fifties in good health and CMV-seronegative.

The chain has TRBV28 and TRBJ2-4; D may be TRBD2 (5 bases). The germline gives CDR1 MDHEN, CDR2 SYDVKM. The V gene lost 3 bases and the J gene lost 3 bases, with 15 bases spanning the gap. The CDR3 covers 16 residues. Here the CDR3 DNA reads TGTGCCAGCAGTTTTTATCCCGGAGGAGGCAAAAACATTCAGTACTTC. This codes for CASSFYPGGGKNIQYF.

This chain uses TRBV30 with TRBJ2-3; 14 bases agree with TRBD2. V trimming: 2 bases; J trimming: 4 bases; junction bases outside the gene matches: 5. The CDR3 has 16 residues. CDR1 GTSNPN and CDR2 SVGIG come from the germline V gene (reference sequence). The CDR3 sequence: CAWSRGGLAGADTQYF. CDR3 DNA: TGTGCCTGGAGTAGGGGGGGACTAGCGGGGGCAGATACGCAGTATTTT.

This chain uses TRBV7-3 with TRBJ2-2; D uncertain. Per germline, CDR1 SGHTA and CDR2 FQGTGA. CDR3 size: 16 residues. Deletions cut 2 bases from V and 0 bases from J, with 10 bases between. CDR3 loop: CASSLEAAANTGELFF. The CDR3, as DNA: TGTGCCAGCAGCTTAGAGGCAGCTGCGAACACCGGGGAGCTGTTTTTT.

This clone was seen a single time. This rearrangement joins TRBV28 to TRBJ1-2; 8 bases line up with TRBD1. J was trimmed by 3 bases and V by 6 bases; bases with no gene match: 9. The V gene's germline CDR1 is MDHEN and CDR2 SYDVKM. The CDR3 has 15 residues. CDR3 DNA sequence: TGTGCCAGCAGATCAAACGGACAGGGCGACTATGGCTACACCTTC. As protein: CASRSNGQGDYGYTF.

The chain couples TRBV9 to TRBJ2-2; no clear D. Trimming left V 0 bases short and J 1 base short, with 16 bases between. Looked up from germline, CDR1 is SGDLS and CDR2 is YYNGEE. CDR3 length equals 18 residues. As DNA, the CDR3 is TGTGCCAGCAGCGTAGCGGTGGGCCGAGAAAGGAACACCGGGGAGCTGTTTTTT. Protein: CASSVAVGRERNTGELFF.

This clone was detected a few times. The chain is built from TRBV27 and TRBJ2-7; 10 bases map to TRBD2. Germline assignment: CDR1 MNHEY and CDR2 SMNVEV (reference sequence). This CDR3 is 15 amino acids long. V shed 2 bases and J 1 base; nucleotides not matched to a gene: 2. CDR3 nucleotides: TGTGCCAGCAGTTTACTAGCGGGGGCGTCCTACGAGCAGTACTTC. This sequence encodes CASSLLAGASYEQYF.

The V call is TRBV2, the J call TRBJ2-2; TRBD1 might be the D (5 bases). The CDR3 length is 15 residues. The V gene lost 4 bases and the J gene lost 4 bases, with 13 bases spanning the gap. In germline, CDR1 is SNHLY, CDR2 FYNNEI. The CDR3, as DNA: TGTGCCAGCAGTGTGTCAGACAGCTTCACCGGGGAGCTGTTTTTT. It specifies CASSVSDSFTGELFF.

V and J are TRBV6-1 and TRBJ1-2, with no clear D. Trimming removed 5 bases from V and 3 bases from J, with 13 bases in between. The CDR3 is 14 residues long. CDR1 is MNHNS, CDR2 SASEGT, per germline. CDR3 residues: CASSHGSPYYGYTF. DNA of the CDR3: TGTGCCAGCAGTCACGGGAGTCCTTACTATGGCTACACCTTC.

This clone was recorded only once. CDR3 bases: TGTGCCTGGAACCCCGGGGAGTCTACCTACGAGCAGTACTTC. This sequence encodes CAWNPGESTYEQYF. The chain recombines TRBV30 with TRBJ2-7; the D gene is possibly TRBD2 (5 bases). V was cut by 4 bases and J by 2 bases, with 15 bases left in between. The CDR3 runs to 14 residues. Germline CDR1 GTSNPN, CDR2 SVGIG (reference sequence). Based on the CDR3 plus reference TRBV30 and TRBJ2-7, the full variable domain is SQTIHQWPATLVQPVGSPLSLECTVEGTSNPNLYWYRQAAGRGLQLLFYSVGIGQISSEVPQNLSASRPQDRQFILSSKKLLLSDSGFYLCAWNPGESTYEQYFGPGTRLTVT.

The chain joins TRBV5-4 to TRBJ2-7; TRBD2 might be the D (6 bases). Trimming removed 2 bases at V and 3 bases at J, with 9 bases between. Germline V lookup: CDR1 SGHNT, CDR2 YYREEE (reference sequence). CDR3 size: 13 residues. Here the CDR3 reads CASSFGSRYEQYF. The CDR3 nucleotides are TGTGCCAGCAGCTTCGGGAGCCGCTACGAGCAGTACTTC.

This clone was picked up a small number of times. The genes are TRBV30 and TRBJ1-1; D remains unclear. Trimming took off 1 base at V and 6 bases at J, with 18 bases between the two ends. The CDR3 sequence is 15 residues long. CDR1 is GTSNPN and CDR2 is SVGIG in the germline V gene (reference sequence). The CDR3 DNA reads as TGTGCCTGGAGTGCACGAGTCGGGAAAGGGTCTGAAGCTTTCTTT. Translation gives CAWSARVGKGSEAFF.

J is TRBJ2-6 and V is TRBV19; TRBD1 matches 10 bases. V shed 7 bases, J shed 2 bases, and the junction held 14 bases outside the gene matches. This CDR3 region has 19 residues. The germline gives CDR1 LNHDA, CDR2 SQIVND (reference sequence). CDR3 DNA: TGTGCCAGTAACCCCGGGACAGGGGAAAGCCGACCTGGGGCCAACGTCCTGACTTTC. This encodes CASNPGTGESRPGANVLTF.

This clone has a handful of counts. V is TRBV9 and J is TRBJ2-2; 9 bases line up with TRBD2. The V segment lost 1 base and the J segment 4 bases; nucleotides outside the gene matches: 5. Germline V gene data show CDR1 as SGDLS and CDR2 as YYNGEE. The length of the CDR3 is 16 residues. The CDR3 sequence: CASSVLSGGTTGELFF. The CDR3, as DNA: TGTGCCAGCAGCGTATTAAGCGGGGGGACCACCGGGGAGCTGTTTTTT.

This clone was seen only a few times. The chain carries TRBV10-3 and TRBJ2-3; TRBD2 matches at 11 bases. The germline V gene encodes CDR1 ENHRY and CDR2 SYGVKD. The ends lost 7 bases at V and 5 bases at J; junction bases unmatched: 8. The CDR3 extends over 15 amino acids. The CDR3 coding sequence is TGTGCCATCACTTTTAGCGGGGGGGCCGGAGATACGCAGTATTTT. This translates into CAITFSGGAGDTQYF.

V and J are TRBV7-2 and TRBJ1-1; D possibly corresponds to TRBD1 (5 bases). This CDR3 has 14 amino acids. Germline loops: CDR1 SGHTA, CDR2 FQGNSA. Trimming pared 4 bases from V and 0 bases from J, leaving 9 bases between. CDR3 in amino acids: CASSSTAMNTEAFF. In DNA form, the CDR3 reads TGTGCCAGCAGCTCGACAGCAATGAACACTGAAGCTTTCTTT.